The clone carrying this T cell receptor (beta chain) has a handful of counts. The antigen remains undetermined. A 5'RACE reaction primed in the constant segment made cDNA libraries of TCR alpha and TCR beta, and these carried sample barcodes and UMIs. TCRdb recomputed calls from the 5' RACE reads with MiXCR, one row per CDR3 protein. Of approximately 260,000 distinct CDR3 sequences in the sample, roughly a sixth were seen once. This entry belongs to a study of T-cell memory formation after mild COVID-19. Germline lookup yields CDR1 SGDLS and CDR2 YYNGEE. The CDR3 sequence is 13 residues long. Trimming removed 3 bases at V and 4 bases at J, with 10 bases between. Study-wide results and limits: CM and EM subsets held most contracting CD4+ clones; EMRA held CD8+ ones. Pre-infection memory harbored some responding clones, suggesting cross-reactive memory joined.

This TCR was sampled from a man in his late teens or twenties who had mild COVID-19 (a few samples of this study predate the infection). Cell type and time point are not known. The rearrangement uses TRBV9 and TRBJ1-2; possibly TRBD1 for D (5 bases). The sample consisted of PBMCs or a T cell subset sorted from them (not recorded which). The CDR3 here is CASSEGTSYGYTF. CDR3 DNA sequence: TGTGCCAGCAGCGAAGGGACTTCCTATGGCTACACCTTC.